Sequencing of this T cell receptor beta chain was carried out in a study of shared clonotypes between healthy human individuals. Study background: Aged 18 to 49, the donors were two women and three men. Three plates each covered CD4 naive and memory; CD8 naive two, CD8 memory one.

Germline CDR1 and CDR2: SQVTM and ANQGSEA. Unmatched junction bases numbered 5, after V lost 6 bases and J lost 5 bases. The CDR3 loop spans 14 amino acids. The count of this clone is one. The assay was immunoSEQ multiplex PCR, and TCRdb's table has in-frame clones only and misses some. The sample holds some 650,000 clones, more than 95% seen once. Every one of the donors was a Caucasian adult that lived in Nashville, Tennessee. The study separated CD4+ cells into CD45RA+ naive and CD45RA-negative memory subsets. The specimen sequenced was naive CD4+ T cells sorted from blood. Specified subset: CD45RA+ positively selected. V gene TRBV29-1 combines with J gene TRBJ2-5, with TRBD2 identical over 14 bases. The sequence derives from a woman aged 30 to 39 in good health. This CDR3 reads CSVGTSGRGETQYF. In DNA form, the CDR3 reads TGCAGCGTCGGGACTAGCGGGAGAGGGGAGACCCAGTACTTC.